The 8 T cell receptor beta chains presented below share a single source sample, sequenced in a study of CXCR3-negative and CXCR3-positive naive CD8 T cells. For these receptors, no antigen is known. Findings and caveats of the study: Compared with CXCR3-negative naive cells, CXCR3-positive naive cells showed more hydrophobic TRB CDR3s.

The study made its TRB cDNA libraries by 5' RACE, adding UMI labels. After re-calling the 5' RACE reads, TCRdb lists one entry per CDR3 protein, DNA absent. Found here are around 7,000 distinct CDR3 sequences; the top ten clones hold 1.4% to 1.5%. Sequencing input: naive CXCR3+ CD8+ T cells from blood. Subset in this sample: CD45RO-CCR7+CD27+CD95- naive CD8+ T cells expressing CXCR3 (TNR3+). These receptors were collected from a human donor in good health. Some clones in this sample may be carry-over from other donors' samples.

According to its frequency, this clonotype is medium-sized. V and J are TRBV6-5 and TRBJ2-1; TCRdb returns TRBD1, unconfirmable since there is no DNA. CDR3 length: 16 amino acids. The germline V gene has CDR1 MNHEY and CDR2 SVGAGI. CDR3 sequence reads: CASRTETGSSYNEQFF.

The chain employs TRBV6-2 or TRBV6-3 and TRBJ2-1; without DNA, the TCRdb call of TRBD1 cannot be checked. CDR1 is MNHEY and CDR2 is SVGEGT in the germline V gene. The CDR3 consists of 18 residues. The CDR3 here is CASSYPPPHEISYNEQFF.

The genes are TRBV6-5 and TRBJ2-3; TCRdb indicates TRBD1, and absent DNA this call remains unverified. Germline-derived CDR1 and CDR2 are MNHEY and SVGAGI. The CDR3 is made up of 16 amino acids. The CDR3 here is CASERGTVGGMDTQYF.

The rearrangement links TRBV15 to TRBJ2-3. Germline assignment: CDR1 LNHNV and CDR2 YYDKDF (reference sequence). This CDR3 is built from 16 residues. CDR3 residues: CATSRDRVGLTDTQYF.

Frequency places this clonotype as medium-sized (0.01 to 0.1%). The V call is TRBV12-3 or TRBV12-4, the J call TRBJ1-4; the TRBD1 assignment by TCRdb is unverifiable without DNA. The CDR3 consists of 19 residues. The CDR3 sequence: CASSDIGTAKEKNNEKLFF.

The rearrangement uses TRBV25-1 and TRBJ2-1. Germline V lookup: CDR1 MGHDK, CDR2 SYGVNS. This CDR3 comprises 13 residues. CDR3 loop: CASSESGYNEQFF.

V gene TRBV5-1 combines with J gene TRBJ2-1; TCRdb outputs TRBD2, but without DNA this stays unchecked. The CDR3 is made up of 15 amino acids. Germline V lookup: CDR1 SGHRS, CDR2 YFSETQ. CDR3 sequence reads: CASSLSGGSYNEQFF. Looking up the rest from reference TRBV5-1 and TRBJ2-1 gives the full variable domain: KAGVTQTPRYLIKTRGQQVTLSCSPISGHRSVSWYQQTPGQGLQFLFEYFSETQRNKGNFPGRFSGRQFSNSRSEMNVSTLELGDSALYLCASSLSGGSYNEQFFGPGTRLTVL.

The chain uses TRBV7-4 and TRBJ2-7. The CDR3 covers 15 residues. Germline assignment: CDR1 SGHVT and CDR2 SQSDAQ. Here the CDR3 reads CASSLVRVPNYEQYF. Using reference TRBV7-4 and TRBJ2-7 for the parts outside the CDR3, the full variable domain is GAGVSQSPRYKVAKRGRDVALRCDSISGHVTLYWYRQTLGQGSEVLTYSQSDAQRDKSGRPSGRFSAERPERSVSTLKIQRTEQGDSAVYLCASSLVRVPNYEQYFGPGTRLTVT.